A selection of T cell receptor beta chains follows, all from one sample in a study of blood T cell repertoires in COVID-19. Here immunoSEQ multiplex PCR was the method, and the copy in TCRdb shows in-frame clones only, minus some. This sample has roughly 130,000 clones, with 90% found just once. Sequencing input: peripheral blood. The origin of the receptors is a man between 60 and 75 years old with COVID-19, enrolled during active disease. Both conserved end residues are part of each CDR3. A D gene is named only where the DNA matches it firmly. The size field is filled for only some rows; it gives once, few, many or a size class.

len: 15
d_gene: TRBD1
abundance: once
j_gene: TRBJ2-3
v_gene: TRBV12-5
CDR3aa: CASGFETGGTDTQYF
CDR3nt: TGTGCTAGTGGTTTTGAGACAGGGGGCACAGATACGCAGTATTTT

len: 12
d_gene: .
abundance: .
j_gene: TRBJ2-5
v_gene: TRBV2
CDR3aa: CASSDRDETQYF
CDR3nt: TGTGCCAGCAGTGACAGGGATGAGACCCAGTACTTC

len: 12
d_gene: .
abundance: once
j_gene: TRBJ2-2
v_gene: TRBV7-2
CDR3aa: CASSSNTGELFF
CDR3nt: TGTGCCAGCAGCAGCAACACCGGGGAGCTGTTTTTT

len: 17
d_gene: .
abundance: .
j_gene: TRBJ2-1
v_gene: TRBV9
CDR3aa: CASSVMGRESSYNEQFF
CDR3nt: TGTGCCAGCAGCGTCATGGGACGGGAGAGCTCCTACAATGAGCAGTTCTTC

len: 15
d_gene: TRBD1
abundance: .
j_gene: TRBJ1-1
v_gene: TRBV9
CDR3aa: CASSVVMTGDTEAFF
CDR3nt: TGTGCCAGCAGCGTAGTAATGACAGGGGACACTGAAGCTTTCTTT

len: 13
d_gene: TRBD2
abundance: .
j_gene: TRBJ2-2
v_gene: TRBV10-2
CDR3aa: CASRLAGTGELFF
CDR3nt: TGCGCCAGCCGACTAGCGGGTACCGGGGAGCTGTTTTTT

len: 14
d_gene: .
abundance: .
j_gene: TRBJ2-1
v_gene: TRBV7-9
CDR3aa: CASSLGGSYNEQFF
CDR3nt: TGTGCCAGCAGCTTAGGCGGCAGTTATAATGAGCAGTTCTTC

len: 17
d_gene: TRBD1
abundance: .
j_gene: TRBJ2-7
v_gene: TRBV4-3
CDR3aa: CASSQDGGPGGKYEQYF
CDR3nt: TGCGCCAGCAGCCAAGATGGGGGGCCAGGGGGCAAATACGAGCAGTACTTC

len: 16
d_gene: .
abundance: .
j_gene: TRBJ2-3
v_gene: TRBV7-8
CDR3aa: CASSPPLRQGTDTQYF
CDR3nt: TGTGCCAGCAGCCCCCCACTCCGACAGGGCACAGATACGCAGTATTTT

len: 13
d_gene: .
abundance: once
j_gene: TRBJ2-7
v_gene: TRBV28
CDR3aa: CASSLGLSYEQYF
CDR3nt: TGTGCCAGCAGTTTAGGACTCTCCTACGAGCAGTACTTC

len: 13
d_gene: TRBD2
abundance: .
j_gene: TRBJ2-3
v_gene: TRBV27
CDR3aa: CASSLGTSYRQYF
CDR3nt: TGTGCCAGCAGTTTGGGGACTAGCTATAGGCAGTATTTT

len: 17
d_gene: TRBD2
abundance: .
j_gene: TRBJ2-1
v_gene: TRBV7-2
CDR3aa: CASSLRTSGTVGNEQFF
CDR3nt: TGTGCCAGCAGCTTAAGGACTAGCGGGACGGTAGGGAATGAGCAGTTCTTC

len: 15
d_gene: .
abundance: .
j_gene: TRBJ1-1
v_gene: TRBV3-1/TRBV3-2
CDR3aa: CASSQAGGLGREAFF
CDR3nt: TGTGCCAGCAGCCAAGCGGGGGGCTTGGGGCGTGAAGCTTTCTTT

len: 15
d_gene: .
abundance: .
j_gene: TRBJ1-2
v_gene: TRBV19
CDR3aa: CASKNGHSSNYGYTF
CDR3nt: TGTGCCAGTAAGAACGGACACTCCTCTAACTATGGCTACACCTTC

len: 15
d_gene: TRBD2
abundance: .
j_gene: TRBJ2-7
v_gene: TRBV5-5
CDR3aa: CASSFPSGRGGEQYF
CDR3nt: TGTGCCAGCAGCTTCCCTAGCGGGAGAGGAGGCGAGCAGTACTTC